This TCR beta chain was sequenced in a study of blood T cell repertoires in COVID-19. Study in general: PBMCs, B-cell-depleted T cells, or T cells provided the cDNA or gDNA that made up the material.

In the original analysis: Estimates of nucleated cell counts were drawn from the amplification of reference gene primers. The table came from immunoSEQ multiplex PCR; TCRdb's copy has only in-frame clones and leaves some out. That table supplies the V and J calls and clone size; D and trimming were determined from the DNA. This table holds about 160,000 clones, around 93% found once. The CDR3 runs 18 residues. Per the germline V gene, CDR1 is SGHTA and CDR2 is FQGNSA. V trimming: 1 base; J trimming: 4 bases; junction bases outside the gene matches: 12. J is TRBJ1-2 and V is TRBV7-2, with TRBD1 matching over 10 bases. The sequenced sample was peripheral blood. The TCR comes from a young man with COVID-19, enrolled during active disease. CDR3: CASSLGNPGQGTPYGYTF. CDR3 coding DNA: TGTGCCAGCAGCTTAGGGAATCCGGGACAGGGGACCCCCTATGGCTACACCTTC.